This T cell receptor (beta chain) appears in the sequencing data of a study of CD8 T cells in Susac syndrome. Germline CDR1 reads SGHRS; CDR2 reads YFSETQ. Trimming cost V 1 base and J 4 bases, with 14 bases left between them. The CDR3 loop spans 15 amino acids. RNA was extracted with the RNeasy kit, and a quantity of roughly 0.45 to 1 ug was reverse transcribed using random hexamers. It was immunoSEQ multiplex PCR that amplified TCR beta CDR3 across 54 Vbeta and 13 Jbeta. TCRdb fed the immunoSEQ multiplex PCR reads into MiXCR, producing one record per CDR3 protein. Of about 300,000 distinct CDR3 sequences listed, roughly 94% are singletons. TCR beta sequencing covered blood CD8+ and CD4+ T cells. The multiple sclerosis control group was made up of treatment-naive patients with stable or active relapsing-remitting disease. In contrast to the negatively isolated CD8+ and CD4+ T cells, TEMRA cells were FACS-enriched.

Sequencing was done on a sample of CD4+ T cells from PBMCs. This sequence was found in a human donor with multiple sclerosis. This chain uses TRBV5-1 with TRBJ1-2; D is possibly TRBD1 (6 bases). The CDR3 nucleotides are TGCGCCAGCAGCTTGAATCCTGGACAGTTCTATGGCTACACCTTC. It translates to CASSLNPGQFYGYTF. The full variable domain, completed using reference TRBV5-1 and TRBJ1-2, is KAGVTQTPRYLIKTRGQQVTLSCSPISGHRSVSWYQQTPGQGLQFLFEYFSETQRNKGNFPGRFSGRQFSNSRSEMNVSTLELGDSALYLCASSLNPGQFYGYTFGSGTRLTVV.